This T cell receptor (beta chain) was captured by sequencing in a study of regulatory T cells in long-lasting Graves disease. Time point of the sample: newly diagnosed GD, antithyroid drugs for less than 3 months. After RNA was extracted from PBMCs, the TCR library was made from it. Sequencing libraries for TCR beta were prepared with iRepertoire HTBI primers and Arm-PCR of CDR3 regions. TCRdb passed the multiplex PCR reads through MiXCR, listing each CDR3 protein once. The sample comprises around 420,000 distinct CDR3 sequences, 15% of which are singletons, and under 9% rests with the top ten. Ten or more counts support this clonotype. Separately, the same data were catalogued under a study of T cells in Graves' hyperthyroidism and ophthalmopathy.

Sequences were derived from peripheral blood mononuclear cells (PBMCs), sampled at new diagnosis, from a patient treated with antithyroid drugs. The clonotype was recovered from a woman aged 40 to 49 with Graves disease.

This CDR3 reads CASSSLVGQMISTDTQYF. CDR3 nucleotide sequence: TGTGCCAGCAGCTCGCTCGTCGGGCAAATGATTAGCACAGATACGCAGTATTTT. The chain joins TRBV28 to TRBJ2-3; D is undetermined. Trimming took 6 bases from V and 0 from J, leaving 22 bases between them. CDR1 and CDR2 (germline): MDHEN, SYDVKM. This CDR3 comprises 18 residues.